The clone carrying this T cell receptor (beta chain) was observed many times. Libraries of TCR beta came from iRepertoire HTBI primers plus Arm-PCR of CDR3 regions. In TCRdb, the multiplex PCR reads were re-called with MiXCR into one record per CDR3 protein. The sample carries some 460,000 distinct CDR3 sequences, 15% to 20% recorded once. These data belong to a study of regulatory T cells in long-lasting Graves disease. Time point noted: newly diagnosed GD, antithyroid drugs for less than 3 months. PBMC RNA was the source of the TCR library. The V end lost 2 bases, the J end lost 4 bases, and 14 bases lay between the germline ends. This CDR3 has 15 amino acids. Separately, the same data were catalogued under a study of T cells in Graves' hyperthyroidism and ophthalmopathy.

This clonotype originated in a middle-aged man with Graves disease. The chain carries TRBV12-3 or TRBV12-4 and TRBJ2-5; TRBD1 or TRBD2 may be the D gene (6 bases each). The sequencing used peripheral blood mononuclear cells (PBMCs), collected at new diagnosis, from a patient treated with antithyroid drugs. For the CDR3, the DNA is TGTGCCAGCAGTTTATTAATTCGGGGGCGAGAGACCCAGTACTTC. This translates into CASSLLIRGRETQYF.